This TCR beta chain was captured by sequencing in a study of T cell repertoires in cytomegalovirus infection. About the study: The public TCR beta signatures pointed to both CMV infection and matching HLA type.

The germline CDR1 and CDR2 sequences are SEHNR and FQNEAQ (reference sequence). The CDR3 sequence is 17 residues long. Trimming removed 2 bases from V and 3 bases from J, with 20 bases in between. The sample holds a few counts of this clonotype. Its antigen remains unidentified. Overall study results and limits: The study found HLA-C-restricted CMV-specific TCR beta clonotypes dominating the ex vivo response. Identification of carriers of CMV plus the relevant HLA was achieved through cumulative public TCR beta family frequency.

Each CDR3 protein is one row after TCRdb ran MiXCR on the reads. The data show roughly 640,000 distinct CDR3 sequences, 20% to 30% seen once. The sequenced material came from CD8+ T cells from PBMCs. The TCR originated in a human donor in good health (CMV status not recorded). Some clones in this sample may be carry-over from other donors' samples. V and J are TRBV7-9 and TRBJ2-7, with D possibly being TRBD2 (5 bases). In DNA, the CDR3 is TGTGCCAGCAGCTTACAACAGAGGGTAATTGGGAACTACGAGCAGTACTTC. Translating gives CASSLQQRVIGNYEQYF.